This T cell receptor beta chain was captured in a study of identical twins. Regarding the study as a whole: The more abundant beta clonotypes in cord blood had fewer insertions, and memory repertoires did not show this. The study drew conclusions from cross-sectional statistical analysis, not from following the same donors.

A universal primer site was created by template switching, with the cDNA bearing unique molecular identifiers. TCRdb recomputed calls from the 5' RACE reads with MiXCR, one row per CDR3 protein. The profile covers 350,000 to 500,000 distinct CDR3 sequences, with under 20% appearing a single time and around 12% taken by the ten largest. The CDR3 runs 14 residues. V was cut by 5 bases and J by 1 base, with 12 bases left in between. Germline CDR1 is SGHTA and CDR2 is FQGNSA. As for this clonotype: What it binds is not known.

Sequencing was performed on naive T cells sorted from blood. The V call is TRBV7-2, the J call TRBJ2-7; D not resolved. The clonotype was recovered from a man between 45 and 60 years old in good health. The CDR3 coding sequence is TGTGCCAGCAGCCCAATGACGGCGTCCTACGAGCAGTACTTC. Its protein is CASSPMTASYEQYF.